Below, one TCR beta chain is given with its context. The CDR3 has 16 amino acids. Trimming removed 0 bases from V and 2 bases from J, with 14 bases in between. Germline lookup yields CDR1 SGHRS and CDR2 YFSETQ. This record belongs to a study of blood T cell repertoires in COVID-19. Study-wide context: Whether acute or convalescent, the COVID-19 samples came from the United States, Italy and Spain.

Original methodology: By means of reference gene primer amplification, nucleated cell counts were estimated. Repertoires were generated with immunoSEQ multiplex PCR, while TCRdb's copy carries only in-frame clones and drops some. D and trimming come from the DNA, and the V and J calls and clone size come from that table. The table shows approximately 230,000 clones, with around nine tenths occurring only once. The receptor's source is a man older than 75 with acute or convalescent COVID-19. This rearrangement joins TRBV5-1 to TRBJ1-2; tentative D call: TRBD1 (6 bases). Sequenced: peripheral blood. In DNA, the CDR3 is TGCGCCAGCAGCTTGGCCGGGCAGGGGAAGAACTATGGCTACACCTTC. Its protein is CASSLAGQGKNYGYTF. The full variable domain, in which reference TRBV5-1 and TRBJ1-2 provide the parts outside the CDR3, is KAGVTQTPRYLIKTRGQQVTLSCSPISGHRSVSWYQQTPGQGLQFLFEYFSETQRNKGNFPGRFSGRQFSNSRSEMNVSTLELGDSALYLCASSLAGQGKNYGYTFGSGTRLTVV.